A single sample gave rise to the 14 T cell receptor beta chains below, sequenced in a study of identical twins. MiXCR, run by TCRdb on the 5' RACE reads, gives a single entry per CDR3 protein. The sample yields around 1.7 million distinct CDR3 sequences, roughly a third seen once. Source material: cord blood. All receptors derive from a newborn girl in good health.

This clonotype showed up just a few times. This may stem from a read error, because a much larger clone lies one nucleotide away. The rearrangement uses TRBV20-1 and TRBJ2-4; D remains unclear. The J call is uncertain, as TRBJ2-7 better fits the DNA end. Per the germline V gene, CDR1 is DFQATT and CDR2 is SNEGSKA (reference sequence). CDR3 length equals 11 residues. CDR3 coding DNA: TGCAGTGCTAGAATGGGGTACGAGCAGTACTTC. Its translation: CSARMGYEQYF.

This clonotype has just a few counts. The chain carries TRBV3-1 and TRBJ2-7; either TRBD1 or TRBD2 may fit D (5 bases each). The V and J ends lost 4 bases and 3 bases respectively, with 13 bases between them. Per germline, CDR1 LGHDT and CDR2 YNNKEL (reference sequence). This CDR3 is 14 amino acids long. The CDR3: CASSRGTWLYEQYF. The CDR3 nucleotides are TGTGCCAGCAGCCGGGGGACGTGGCTCTACGAGCAGTACTTC.

Points on this clonotype: A much larger clone is a single base away; this may be a read error. This chain links TRBV18 with TRBJ2-5; 9 positions agree with TRBD2. CDR1 and CDR2 (germline): KGHSH, LQKENI. The CDR3 covers 13 residues. CDR3 nucleotides: TGTGCCGGCTCACCACTAGCGGGAGAGACCCAGTACTTC. Its protein is CAGSPLAGETQYF.

Comments on this clonotype: This could be a read error, since a much larger clone is one nucleotide away. V and J are TRBV7-2 and TRBJ2-3; tentatively, D is TRBD1 (5 bases). V was pared by 2 bases and J by 4 bases, with 10 bases between. Germline assignment: CDR1 SGHTA and CDR2 FQGNSA. The CDR3 covers 14 residues. Here the CDR3 DNA reads TGTGCCAGCAGCTTACGACAGACCGCAGATACGCAGTATTTT. Amino acids: CASSLRQTADTQYF.

This clonotype was found a few times. The V and J genes are TRBV20-1 and TRBJ2-3, with 8 bases identical to TRBD2. The CDR3 has 14 amino acids. J gave up 1 base and V 1 base, and 1 base lay outside the gene matches. Germline CDR1 and CDR2: DFQATT and SNEGSKA (reference sequence). The CDR3 DNA follows: TGCAGTGCTAGAGCGGGAGGGGGCACAGATACGCAGTATTTT. It encodes CSARAGGGTDTQYF.

This clonotype turned up a few times. V is TRBV28 and J is TRBJ2-7; D is perhaps TRBD2 (7 bases). CDR3 size: 15 residues. Germline loops: CDR1 MDHEN, CDR2 SYDVKM. V was pared by 3 bases and J by 4 bases, with 16 bases between. CDR3 sequence: CASSFGGAPGYEQYF. The CDR3 DNA follows: TGTGCCAGCAGTTTTGGGGGGGCCCCCGGGTACGAGCAGTACTTC.

Details on this clonotype: A junction boundary mismatches the germline segment, possibly from a read error. The rearrangement uses TRBV29-1 and TRBJ2-1, with D unclear. Germline loops: CDR1 SQVTM, CDR2 ANQGSEA. The CDR3 sequence is 16 residues long. In DNA, the CDR3 is TGCAGCGTTCATTTGGACCTTGGGCGCTCCTACGATGAGCAGTTCTTC. Amino acid sequence: CSVHLDLGRSYDEQFF.

In this sample, this clonotype turned up a few times. The genes are TRBV28 and TRBJ2-5; TRBD2 agrees at 10 bases. The CDR3 sequence is 15 residues long. Germline V gives CDR1 MDHEN, CDR2 SYDVKM. Trimming took 7 bases from V and 1 from J; bases not matched to a gene: 6. The CDR3 DNA sequence: TGTGCCAGCAACCAAGCGGGAGGGCCCCAAGAGACCCAGTACTTC. Its translation is CASNQAGGPQETQYF.

This clonotype was recorded a few times. This rearrangement joins TRBV20-1 to TRBJ2-1; perhaps TRBD2 as D (5 bases). TRBJ2-7 explains the end of the DNA better; the J call may be wrong. The CDR3 extends over 13 amino acids. The V gene's germline CDR1 is DFQATT and CDR2 SNEGSKA (reference sequence). CDR3 DNA: TGCAGTGCTAGGAGACTACCCTACAATGAGCAGTACTTC. It codes for CSARRLPYNEQYF.

The chain carries TRBV4-1 and TRBJ1-2; tentatively, D is TRBD1 (5 bases). The CDR3 runs to 15 residues. Germline CDR1 MGHRA, CDR2 YSYEKL. The germline V and J ends were trimmed by 4 bases and 0 bases, with 12 bases remaining between them. CDR3: CASSPSEQANYGYTF. In DNA form, the CDR3 reads TGCGCCAGCAGCCCCTCCGAACAGGCTAACTATGGCTACACCTTC.

The CDR3 sequence: CAISPTGDGYTF. CDR3 bases: TGTGCCATCAGCCCGACAGGGGATGGCTACACCTTC. The chain carries TRBV10-3 and TRBJ1-2; 8 bases align to TRBD1. Germline CDR1 and CDR2: ENHRY and SYGVKD. V gave up 6 bases and J gave up 6 bases; unmatched junction bases: 3. The CDR3 covers 12 residues.

This clonotype was recorded a few times. V gene TRBV21-1 combines with J gene TRBJ1-2; TRBD1, the table's D call, lacks a check against the DNA. TRBV21-1 is a pseudogene segment. The CDR3 totals 17 residues. The CDR3: CASSKGGEGRPNYGYTF. For the CDR3, the DNA is TGTGCCAGCAGCAAAGGTGGGGAGGGGCGCCCTAACTATGGCTACACCTTC.

The V gene is TRBV20-1, the J gene TRBJ1-5, with TRBD1 matching over 7 bases. V was pared by 2 bases and J by 3 bases, with 4 bases of the junction left unmatched. This CDR3 comprises 14 residues. In germline, CDR1 is DFQATT, CDR2 SNEGSKA (reference sequence). The CDR3, as DNA: TGCAGTGCTAGACAGGGGGATAACAATCAGCCCCAGCATTTT. This gives the protein CSARQGDNNQPQHF.

In its sample, this clonotype was seen a few times. The chain couples TRBV2 to TRBJ1-2; D call uncertain. V lost 6 bases, J lost 7 bases, and 9 bases lay in between. Germline CDR1 SNHLY, CDR2 FYNNEI. This CDR3 is built from 11 residues. CDR3 residues: CASRVNGGYTF. The CDR3 nucleotides read TGTGCCAGCAGGGTCAATGGTGGCTACACCTTC.